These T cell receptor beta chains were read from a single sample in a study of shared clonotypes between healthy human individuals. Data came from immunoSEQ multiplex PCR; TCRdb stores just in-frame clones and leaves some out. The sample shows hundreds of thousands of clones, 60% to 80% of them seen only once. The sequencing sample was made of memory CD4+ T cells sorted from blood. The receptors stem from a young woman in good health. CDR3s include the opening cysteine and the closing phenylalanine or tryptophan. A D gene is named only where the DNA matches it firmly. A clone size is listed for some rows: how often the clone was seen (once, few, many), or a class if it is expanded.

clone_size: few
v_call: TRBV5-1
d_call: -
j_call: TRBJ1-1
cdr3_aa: CASKVAFGPEAFF
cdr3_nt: TGCGCCAGCAAGGTAGCGTTCGGACCTGAAGCTTTCTTT

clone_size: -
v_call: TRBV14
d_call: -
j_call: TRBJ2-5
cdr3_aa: CASSQGYGGGQETQYF
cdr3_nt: TGTGCCAGCAGCCAGGGGTATGGTGGGGGCCAGGAGACCCAGTACTTC

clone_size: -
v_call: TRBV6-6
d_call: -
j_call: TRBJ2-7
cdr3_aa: CASRRGIDSYEQYF
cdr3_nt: TGTGCCAGCAGACGAGGAATCGACTCCTACGAGCAGTACTTC

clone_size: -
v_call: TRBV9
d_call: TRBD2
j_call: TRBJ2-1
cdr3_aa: CASSVGGRATGEQFF
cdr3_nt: TGTGCCAGCAGCGTAGGCGGGAGGGCTACAGGTGAGCAGTTCTTC

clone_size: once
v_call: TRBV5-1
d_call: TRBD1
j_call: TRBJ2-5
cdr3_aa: CASSATGGGETQYF
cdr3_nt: TGCGCCAGCAGCGCGACAGGGGGTGGAGAGACCCAGTACTTC

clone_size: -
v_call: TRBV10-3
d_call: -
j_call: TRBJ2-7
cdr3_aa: CAISESSPGRISYEQYF
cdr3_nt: TGTGCCATCAGTGAGTCCTCACCGGGACGCATCTCCTACGAGCAGTACTTC

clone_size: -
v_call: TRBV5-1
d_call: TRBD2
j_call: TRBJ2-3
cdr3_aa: CASSLLAGGTDTQYF
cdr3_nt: TGCGCCAGCAGCTTACTAGCGGGAGGCACAGATACGCAGTATTTT

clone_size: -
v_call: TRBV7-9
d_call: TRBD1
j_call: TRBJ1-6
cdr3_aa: CASSLQGDSPLHF
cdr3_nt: TGTGCCAGCAGCTTGCAGGGGGATTCACCCCTCCACTTT

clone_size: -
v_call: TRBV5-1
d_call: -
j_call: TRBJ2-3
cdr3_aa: CASSFGGGDTQYF
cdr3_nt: TGCGCCAGCAGCTTCGGAGGGGGAGATACGCAGTATTTT

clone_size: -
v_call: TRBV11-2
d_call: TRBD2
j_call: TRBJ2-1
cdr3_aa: CASSIAGVSYNEQFF
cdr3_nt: TGTGCCAGCAGCATAGCGGGAGTGTCCTACAATGAGCAGTTCTTC

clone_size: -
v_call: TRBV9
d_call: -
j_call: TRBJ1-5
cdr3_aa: CASSRDVASNQPQHF
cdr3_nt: TGTGCCAGCAGCCGGGACGTCGCTAGCAATCAGCCCCAGCATTTT

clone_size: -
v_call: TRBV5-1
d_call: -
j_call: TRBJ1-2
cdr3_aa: CASSLGGEANYGYTF
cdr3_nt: TGCGCCAGCAGCTTGGGTGGGGAAGCTAACTATGGCTACACCTTC

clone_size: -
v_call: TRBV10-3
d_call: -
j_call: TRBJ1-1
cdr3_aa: CATGDNTEAFF
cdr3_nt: TGTGCCACCGGGGACAACACTGAAGCTTTCTTT

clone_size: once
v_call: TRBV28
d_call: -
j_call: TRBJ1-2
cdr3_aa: CASSLPSLNYGYTF
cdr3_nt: TGTGCCAGCAGCCTACCTTCTCTGAACTATGGCTACACCTTC

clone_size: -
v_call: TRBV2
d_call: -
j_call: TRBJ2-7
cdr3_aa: CASSRDSTRTSRRLLYEQYF
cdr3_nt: TGTGCCAGCAGTAGGGACAGTACCAGGACTAGCCGGAGACTGTTGTACGAGCAGTACTTC

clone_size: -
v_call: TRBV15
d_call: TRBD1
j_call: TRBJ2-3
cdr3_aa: CATSREGGTGKYSTDTQYF
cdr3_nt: TGTGCCACCAGCAGAGAAGGGGGGACAGGGAAGTATAGCACAGATACGCAGTATTTT

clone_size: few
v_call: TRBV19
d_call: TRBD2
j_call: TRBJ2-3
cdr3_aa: CASSIGYGEGEDTQYF
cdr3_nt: TGTGCCAGTAGTATAGGTTACGGGGAGGGTGAAGATACGCAGTATTTT

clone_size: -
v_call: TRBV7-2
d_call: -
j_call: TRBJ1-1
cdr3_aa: CASSPHGGLTEAFF
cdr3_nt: TGTGCCAGCAGCCCCCACGGGGGGCTGACTGAAGCTTTCTTT

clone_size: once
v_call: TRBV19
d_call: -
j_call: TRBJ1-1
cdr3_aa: CASSIQALRNTEAFF
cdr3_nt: TGTGCCAGTAGTATACAGGCTCTAAGGAACACTGAAGCTTTCTTT

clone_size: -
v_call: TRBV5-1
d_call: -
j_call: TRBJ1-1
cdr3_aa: CASSLWGREAEAFF
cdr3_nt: TGCGCCAGCAGCTTGTGGGGGAGGGAGGCTGAAGCTTTCTTT

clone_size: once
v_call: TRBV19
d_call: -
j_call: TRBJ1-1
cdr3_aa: CASSIVRDGGTEAFF
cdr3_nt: TGTGCCAGTAGTATAGTTCGGGACGGGGGCACTGAAGCTTTCTTT

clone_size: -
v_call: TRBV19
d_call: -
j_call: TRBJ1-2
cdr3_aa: CASSMSGRSGYGYTF
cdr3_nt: TGTGCCAGTAGTATGAGTGGGCGGAGCGGCTATGGCTACACCTTC

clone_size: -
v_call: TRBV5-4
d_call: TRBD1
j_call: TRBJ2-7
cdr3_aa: CASGGQGSHEQYF
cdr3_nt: TGTGCCAGCGGGGGACAGGGGTCCCACGAGCAGTACTTC

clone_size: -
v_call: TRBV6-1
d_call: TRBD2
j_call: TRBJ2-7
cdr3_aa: CASSATGTTYEQYF
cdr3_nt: TGTGCCAGCAGTGCCACCGGGACTACCTACGAGCAGTACTTC